This T cell receptor beta chain was identified in a study of cytomegalovirus exposure and HLA in healthy donors. As to this clone: What it binds is unknown.

The PCR employed 60 Vbeta primers together with 13 Jbeta primers. Source study methods: In a later analysis, the count reached some 73 million unique TCR beta chains, with about 12 million shared. TCRdb's table, derived via immunoSEQ multiplex PCR, lists solely in-frame clones and lacks some. For V, J and clone size, that table is used; D and trimming come from the DNA. This listing includes some 60,000 clones. Study conclusions and caveats: It was likely that a cluster of highly shared sequence variants was a sequencing artifact.

Trimming shortened V by 2 bases and J by 8 bases, and 10 bases separated the two germline ends. CDR3 length: 13 amino acids. Germline CDR1 SGHDT, CDR2 YYEEEE. The clonotype comes from a young man in good health and CMV-seropositive. The sequenced material came from PBMCs. The rearrangement uses TRBV5-6 and TRBJ1-4; TRBD1 is a possible D gene (5 bases). The CDR3 protein is CASSFGGYEKLFF. The CDR3 region has the DNA TGTGCCAGCAGCTTTGGGGGGTACGAAAAACTGTTTTTT.